Listed below are T cell receptor beta chains from one sample, sequenced in a study of shared T cell receptors in the human thymus. Sequencing was performed with immunoSEQ multiplex PCR; in TCRdb, only in-frame clones are kept and a portion is missing. Among some 760,000 clones listed, roughly 88% were seen once. The sample was also reused in another study, on human thymus T cells.

The sequencing input was thymocytes. The receptors shown here come from a girl under three years old with a congenital heart defect. Each CDR3 is given with its conserved first and last residue. D genes are given only for firm matches. Clone size, where shown, is once, few, many, or a class for clones that have expanded.

len	v_gene	j_gene	abundance	d_gene	CDR3aa	CDR3nt
14	TRBV7-8	TRBJ1-5	NA	NA	CASTGGPSNQPQHF	TGTGCCAGCACCGGCGGGCCTAGCAATCAGCCCCAGCATTTT
17	TRBV28	TRBJ1-5	NA	TRBD1	CASSNTTGRRSNQPQHF	TGTGCCAGCAGTAACACGACAGGGAGGAGGAGCAATCAGCCCCAGCATTTT
20	TRBV7-6	TRBJ2-4	NA	NA	CASSLLSGSRPSGAKNIQYF	TGTGCCAGCAGCTTACTATCGGGGTCGAGACCCTCCGGAGCCAAAAACATTCAGTACTTC
23	TRBV2	TRBJ1-2	NA	NA	CASSDFDRTSEWDRLPLNYGYTF	TGTGCCAGCAGTGACTTTGACAGGACGAGTGAGTGGGATCGACTCCCACTTAACTATGGCTACACCTTC
16	TRBV5-1	TRBJ2-1	NA	NA	CASSLASGLLENEQFF	TGCGCCAGCAGCTTGGCCTCCGGGTTATTAGAGAATGAGCAGTTCTTC
18	TRBV5-1	TRBJ1-1	NA	TRBD1	CASSLVQGAKWGNTEAFF	TGCGCCAGCAGCTTAGTCCAGGGGGCAAAGTGGGGGAACACTGAAGCTTTCTTT
13	TRBV5-1	TRBJ1-2	NA	NA	CASSLGNERGYTF	TGCGCCAGCAGCTTGGGCAACGAGAGGGGCTACACCTTC
16	TRBV2	TRBJ2-7	NA	TRBD1	CASAKDRGVLTDEQYF	TGTGCCAGCGCCAAAGACAGGGGGGTACTTACCGACGAGCAGTACTTC
16	TRBV4-1	TRBJ2-2	NA	NA	CASSQNRQVLTGELFF	TGCGCCAGCAGCCAAAATAGACAGGTTCTCACCGGGGAGCTGTTTTTT
10	TRBV7-2	TRBJ2-2	NA	NA	CASGPGELFF	TGTGCCAGCGGGCCCGGGGAGCTGTTTTTT
13	TRBV6-6	TRBJ1-2	NA	TRBD1	CASSYGTGAGYTF	TGTGCCAGCAGTTATGGGACAGGGGCCGGCTACACCTTC
14	TRBV6-1	TRBJ2-1	NA	NA	CASSGGTGYNEQFF	TGTGCCAGCAGTGGCGGGACGGGGTACAATGAGCAGTTCTTC
15	TRBV6-5	TRBJ2-3	NA	TRBD1	CASRDALQGTDTQYF	TGTGCCAGCCGAGACGCTTTACAGGGGACAGATACGCAGTATTTT
16	TRBV6-5	TRBJ1-2	NA	TRBD1	CASSFAAGQEYYGYTF	TGTGCCAGCAGTTTCGCGGCTGGACAGGAGTACTATGGCTACACCTTC
15	TRBV11-2	TRBJ2-7	NA	TRBD2	CASSLLAGGSYEQYF	TGTGCCAGCAGCTTACTGGCGGGAGGCTCCTACGAGCAGTACTTC
15	TRBV27	TRBJ2-6	NA	NA	CASSFSGSGANVLTF	TGTGCCAGCAGTTTTTCCGGGTCTGGGGCCAACGTCCTGACTTTC
12	TRBV7-9	TRBJ2-2	NA	NA	CASSPFTGELFF	TGTGCCAGCAGCCCATTCACCGGGGAGCTGTTTTTT
17	TRBV4-3	TRBJ2-7	NA	TRBD1	CASSQDWADRGYYEQYF	TGCGCCAGCAGCCAAGATTGGGCGGACAGGGGGTATTACGAGCAGTACTTC
12	TRBV30	TRBJ1-2	NA	NA	CAWRTASGGYTF	TGTGCCTGGAGGACAGCCTCCGGTGGCTACACCTTC
14	TRBV5-6	TRBJ2-7	NA	TRBD1	CASSPRDRQYEQYF	TGTGCCAGCAGCCCCCGGGACAGACAATACGAGCAGTACTTC
16	TRBV4-2	TRBJ2-2	NA	TRBD2	CASSHGTIGDTGELFF	TGTGCCAGCAGCCACGGGACTATTGGTGACACCGGGGAGCTGTTTTTT
17	TRBV5-6	TRBJ1-1	few	TRBD1	CASHYRDSVLMNTEAFF	TGTGCCAGTCATTACCGGGACAGTGTTTTAATGAACACTGAAGCTTTCTTT
18	TRBV10-3	TRBJ2-1	NA	TRBD1	CAIKDRDPRLTSYNEQFF	TGTGCCATCAAGGACAGGGACCCCCGGCTGACCTCCTACAATGAGCAGTTCTTC
13	TRBV29-1	TRBJ2-7	NA	NA	CSVGVTGDYEQYF	TGCAGCGTCGGGGTCACGGGGGACTACGAGCAGTACTTC
19	TRBV6-1	TRBJ1-5	NA	NA	CASSGVRGGSSIGNQPQHF	TGTGCCAGCAGTGGAGTTAGAGGGGGTTCGAGTATTGGCAATCAGCCCCAGCATTTT
17	TRBV5-1	TRBJ2-1	NA	TRBD1	CASSLLRDRGHRNEQFF	TGCGCCAGCAGCTTATTAAGGGACAGGGGGCATCGAAATGAGCAGTTCTTC
13	TRBV28	TRBJ1-1	NA	TRBD1	CASSSQGVTEAFF	TGTGCCAGCAGTTCGCAGGGGGTAACTGAAGCTTTCTTT
17	TRBV5-6	TRBJ1-1	NA	TRBD1	CASSLGQGIGMNTEAFF	TGTGCCAGCAGCTTGGGACAGGGGATAGGGATGAACACTGAAGCTTTCTTT
14	TRBV5-1	TRBJ1-2	NA	NA	CASSLGQDRSGYTF	TGCGCCAGCAGCTTGGGGCAGGACAGAAGCGGCTACACCTTC
15	TRBV11-2	TRBJ2-1	NA	TRBD2	CASSPGAGGGNEQFF	TGTGCCAGCAGCCCCGGTGCGGGGGGAGGGAATGAGCAGTTCTTC
15	TRBV5-4	TRBJ1-3	NA	TRBD1	CASSFSDRRGNTIYF	TGTGCCAGCAGCTTTTCGGACAGGAGAGGAAACACCATATATTTT
17	TRBV7-8	TRBJ1-6	NA	TRBD1	CASSPKGLGQGNSPLHF	TGTGCCAGCAGCCCCAAAGGGTTGGGACAGGGTAATTCACCCCTCCACTTT
16	TRBV6-5	TRBJ1-1	NA	NA	CASSYPAQGPNTEAFF	TGTGCCAGCAGTTACCCTGCCCAGGGGCCGAACACTGAAGCTTTCTTT
14	TRBV10-2	TRBJ2-7	NA	NA	CASSEENSSYEQYF	TGCGCCAGCAGTGAGGAGAACAGCTCCTACGAGCAGTACTTC
15	TRBV5-8	TRBJ1-4	NA	NA	CASSLGQGPNEKLFF	TGTGCCAGCAGCTTGGGCCAGGGGCCTAATGAAAAACTGTTTTTT
14	TRBV7-2	TRBJ2-7	NA	TRBD1	CASRPTGVRREQYF	TGTGCCAGCAGACCAACAGGGGTGAGGAGGGAGCAGTACTTC
15	TRBV6-5	TRBJ2-4	NA	NA	CASSSTRLAKNIQYF	TGTGCCAGCAGTTCGACACGCTTAGCCAAAAACATTCAGTACTTC
13	TRBV14	TRBJ1-6	NA	NA	CASSHPSGSPLHF	TGTGCCAGCAGCCATCCCAGTGGTTCACCCCTCCACTTT
15	TRBV19	TRBJ2-1	NA	TRBD1	CASSEGQGWDNEQFF	TGTGCCAGTAGTGAAGGACAGGGGTGGGACAATGAGCAGTTCTTC
16	TRBV6-5	TRBJ2-7	NA	NA	CASSYNFPGVTYEQYF	TGTGCCAGCAGTTACAACTTCCCCGGGGTTACCTACGAGCAGTACTTC
16	TRBV5-1	TRBJ2-1	NA	TRBD2	CASSLVMGGGKNEQFF	TGCGCCAGCAGCTTGGTAATGGGCGGGGGGAAGAATGAGCAGTTCTTC
14	TRBV6-1	TRBJ2-3	NA	TRBD2	CASMVGGYADTQYF	TGTGCCAGCATGGTCGGGGGGTATGCAGATACGCAGTATTTT
15	TRBV6-1	TRBJ2-1	once	TRBD2	CGSGLTSPPYNEQFF	TGTGGCAGCGGGTTGACTAGCCCTCCCTACAATGAGCAGTTCTTC
13	TRBV4-3	TRBJ1-2	NA	NA	CASSQAESYGYTF	TGCGCCAGCAGCCAGGCGGAGTCTTATGGCTACACCTTC
15	TRBV6-5	TRBJ2-1	NA	NA	CASSCNGSSYNEQFF	TGTGCCAGCAGTTGTAACGGTAGCTCCTACAATGAGCAGTTCTTC
16	TRBV5-6	TRBJ1-4	NA	TRBD1	CASSLRDRETNEKLFF	TGTGCCAGCAGCCTCCGGGACAGGGAAACTAATGAAAAACTGTTTTTT
15	TRBV4-1	TRBJ1-1	NA	NA	CASSQDRRLNTEAFF	TGCGCCAGCAGCCAAGATCGCAGGTTGAACACTGAAGCTTTCTTT
17	TRBV5-1	TRBJ2-7	NA	TRBD1	CASSLDRAKPPGGEQYF	TGCGCCAGCAGCCTGGACAGGGCCAAACCCCCCGGTGGCGAGCAGTACTTC
16	TRBV21-1	TRBJ1-5	once	NA	CASSKRGRQSNQPQHF	TGTGCCAGCAGCAAACGGGGAAGGCAGAGCAATCAGCCCCAGCATTTT
21	TRBV6-4	TRBJ1-2	NA	NA	CASSDLASLMSQDRIFYGYTF	TGTGCCAGCAGTGACTTGGCAAGTCTGATGTCTCAGGACAGAATATTCTATGGCTACACCTTC
14	TRBV18	TRBJ1-4	few	TRBD1	CASSTGTGKEKLFF	TGTGCCAGCTCAACCGGGACAGGGAAAGAAAAACTGTTTTTT
15	TRBV6-5	TRBJ1-1	NA	NA	CASSYSPTVNTEAFF	TGTGCCAGCAGTTACTCGCCGACAGTGAACACTGAAGCTTTCTTT